The subject of this entry is one T cell receptor beta chain. What it recognizes is unknown. Germline loops: CDR1 SQVTM, CDR2 ANQGSEA. The germline V and J ends were trimmed by 6 bases and 7 bases, with 12 bases remaining between them. The CDR3 is made up of 11 amino acids. This sample is part of a study of OX40 agonist ivuxolimab in advanced cancers. Only in-frame clones appear in the TCRdb table, and some are missing; sequencing was by immunoSEQ multiplex PCR. The table lists around 70,000 clones, roughly 82% of them singletons, with 1.1% in the top ten. Study results and limitations: Expanded clones belonging to CD8+ T cells outnumbered, on average, those of CD4+.

Sample: CD4+ or CD8+ T cells sorted from blood, taken in a trial of the OX40 agonist ivuxolimab. This chain links TRBV29-1 with TRBJ2-5, with a weak D call TRBD1 (5 bases). The TCR originated in an adult with an advanced solid tumor such as melanoma, head and neck, liver or kidney cancer. The chain's CDR3 is CSVDKGGTQYF. In DNA, the CDR3 is TGCAGCGTGGACAAGGGTGGGACCCAGTACTTC.